The following is a T cell receptor (beta chain) sequence with its context. Its specificity is unknown. Sequencing was performed with immunoSEQ multiplex PCR; in TCRdb, only in-frame clones are kept and a portion is missing. The table records fewer than 40,000 clones, over 90% of them present only once. No glioblastoma patient carried an isocitrate dehydrogenase mutation. The data belong to a study of glioma-infiltrating T cells after dendritic cell vaccination. This CDR3 is 14 amino acids long. CDR1 SQVTM and CDR2 ANQGSEA come from the germline V gene. After removal of 6 bases from V and 0 bases from J, the junction contained 2 bases not matched to a gene. Study outcomes and limitations: No direct clonality-survival link was found; a diverse polyclonal response may matter. Few patients contributed both blood and tumor specimens. Patients with more pretreatment TILs had longer time to progression and survival.

This TCR derives from a human donor with glioblastoma. The chain employs TRBV29-1 and TRBJ2-2; the match to TRBD1 covers 9 bases. The source was blood, collected before dendritic cell vaccination. The CDR3: CSVGDRANTGELFF. The CDR3 nucleotides are TGCAGCGTGGGGGACAGGGCGAACACCGGGGAGCTGTTTTTT.